This TCR beta chain was sequenced during a study of cytomegalovirus exposure and HLA in healthy donors. Study-wide points: Association of a missense DCLRE1C variant with TCR beta V- and J-gene trimming was reported in a later analysis. Cytomegalovirus status was reportedly diagnosed by the classifier with high specificity and sensitivity. When a later analysis was performed, an Asian-associated ancestry cluster reportedly had fewer N-insertions than the roughly 630-donor mean.

This CDR3 is 15 amino acids long. Deletions cut 3 bases from V and 1 base from J, with 10 bases between. Germline CDR1 and CDR2: LNHDA and SQIVND (reference sequence). Remarks on this clone: Its specificity is not known.

A multiplex PCR was run with 60 Vbeta primers and 13 Jbeta primers. How the authors handled the data: As a later analysis found, there were 82 million or so unique TCR beta chains, of which 8.5 million to 14 million were shared. Data came from immunoSEQ multiplex PCR; TCRdb stores just in-frame clones and leaves some out. That table gives V, J and clone size, and the DNA gave D and trimming. The data show about 130,000 clones, with about 81% seen just once and 5.5% to 7% held by the top ten. The sequence was obtained from a woman aged 40 to 50 in good health and CMV-seropositive. The specimen was PBMCs. The genes are TRBV19 and TRBJ1-3; tentative D call: TRBD1 (6 bases). CDR3 region: CASSINRASGNTIYF. For the CDR3, the DNA is TGTGCCAGTAGTATCAACAGGGCTTCTGGAAACACCATATATTTT.